The present T cell receptor (beta chain) was sequenced within a study of CD8 T cells in Susac syndrome. Controls were drawn from healthy donors and were matched for age and sex. The CD8+ and CD4+ T cells were negatively isolated, with the TEMRA cells enriched by FACS. It was with random hexamers that about 0.45 to 1 ug RNA was reverse transcribed. Across 54 Vbeta and 13 Jbeta, immunoSEQ multiplex PCR amplified TCR beta CDR3. TCRdb re-derived calls from the immunoSEQ multiplex PCR reads in MiXCR, one entry per CDR3 protein. In the table there are some 200,000 distinct CDR3 sequences, over 85% of which are singletons. The CDR3 has 15 amino acids. The germline CDR1 and CDR2 sequences are LNHNV and YYDKDF (reference sequence). With V trimmed by 0 bases and J by 3 bases, 2 bases remained unmatched.

Sample: CD4+ T cells from PBMCs. The sequence derives from a human donor in good health. The chain uses TRBV15 and TRBJ2-3, with TRBD1 identical over 8 bases. The CDR3 region is CATSREGTGTDTQYF. The CDR3, as DNA: TGTGCCACCAGCAGAGAGGGGACAGGTACAGATACGCAGTATTTT.